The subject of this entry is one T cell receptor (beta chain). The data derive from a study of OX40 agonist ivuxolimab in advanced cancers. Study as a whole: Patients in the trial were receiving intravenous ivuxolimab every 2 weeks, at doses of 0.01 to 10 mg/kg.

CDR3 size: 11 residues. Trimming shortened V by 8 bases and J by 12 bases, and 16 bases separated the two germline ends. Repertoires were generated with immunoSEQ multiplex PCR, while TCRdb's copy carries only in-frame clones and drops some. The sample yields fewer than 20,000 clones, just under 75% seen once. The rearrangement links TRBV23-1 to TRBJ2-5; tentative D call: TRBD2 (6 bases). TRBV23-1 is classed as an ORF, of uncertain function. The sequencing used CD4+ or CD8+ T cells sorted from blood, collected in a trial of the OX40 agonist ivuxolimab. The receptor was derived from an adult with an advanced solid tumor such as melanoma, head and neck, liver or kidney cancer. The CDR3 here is CASGGTRGKYF. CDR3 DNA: TGCGCCAGCGGGGGGACCCGGGGTAAGTACTTC.